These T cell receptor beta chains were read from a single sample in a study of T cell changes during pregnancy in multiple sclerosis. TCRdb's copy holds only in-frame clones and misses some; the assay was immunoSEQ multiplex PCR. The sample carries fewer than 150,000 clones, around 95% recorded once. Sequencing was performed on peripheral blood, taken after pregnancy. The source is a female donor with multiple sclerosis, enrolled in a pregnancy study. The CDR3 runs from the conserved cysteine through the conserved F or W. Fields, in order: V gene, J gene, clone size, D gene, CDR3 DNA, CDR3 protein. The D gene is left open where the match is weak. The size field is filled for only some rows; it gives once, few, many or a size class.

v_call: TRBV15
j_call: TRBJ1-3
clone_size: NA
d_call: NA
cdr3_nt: TGTGCCACCAGCAGAGGGACTAGGCTCTCTGGAAACACCATATATTTT
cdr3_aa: CATSRGTRLSGNTIYF

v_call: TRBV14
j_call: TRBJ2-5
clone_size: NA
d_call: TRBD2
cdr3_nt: TGTGCCAGCAGCCCGAGACTAGCGGGAGGACAAGAGACCCAGTACTTC
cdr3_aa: CASSPRLAGGQETQYF

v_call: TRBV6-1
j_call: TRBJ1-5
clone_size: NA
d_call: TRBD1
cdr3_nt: TGTGCCAGCAGTGAAGTGCCAGGGGGCCCCACTAGCAATCAGCCCCAGCATTTT
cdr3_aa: CASSEVPGGPTSNQPQHF

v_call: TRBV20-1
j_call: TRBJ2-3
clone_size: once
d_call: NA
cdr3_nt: TGCAGTGCTAGCCAGGGCTATACGCAGTATTTT
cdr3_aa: CSASQGYTQYF

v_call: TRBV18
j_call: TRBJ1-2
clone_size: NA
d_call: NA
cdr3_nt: TGTGCCAGCTCACCACGGACTTTCGGTGGCTACACCTTC
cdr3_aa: CASSPRTFGGYTF

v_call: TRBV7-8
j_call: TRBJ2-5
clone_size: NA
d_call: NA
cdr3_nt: TGTGCCAGCACCCACCGCGAGGAGTCCCGTAGAGTTCGGGGGACCCAGTACTTC
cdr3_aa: CASTHREESRRVRGTQYF

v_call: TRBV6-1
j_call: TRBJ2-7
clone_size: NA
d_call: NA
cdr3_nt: TGTGCCAGCCGACTTGGATCGGACAGATTCTACGAGCAGTACTTC
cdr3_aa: CASRLGSDRFYEQYF

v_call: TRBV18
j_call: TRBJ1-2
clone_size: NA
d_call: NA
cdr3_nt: TGTGCCAGCTCACCGAAGGACATTTCCATGGACCGCTACACCTTC
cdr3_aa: CASSPKDISMDRYTF

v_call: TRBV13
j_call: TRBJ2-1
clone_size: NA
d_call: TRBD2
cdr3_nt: TGTGCCAGCAGTTTCACTAGCGGAAATTCCTACAATGAGCAGTTCTTC
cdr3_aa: CASSFTSGNSYNEQFF

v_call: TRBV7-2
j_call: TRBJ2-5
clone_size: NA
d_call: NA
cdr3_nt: TGTGCCAGCAGCTTAGTAGAGGCCCAGTACTTC
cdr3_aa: CASSLVEAQYF

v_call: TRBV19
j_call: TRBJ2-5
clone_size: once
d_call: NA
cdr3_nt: TGTGCCAGTAGTGCGCAGGGAAGGGAGACCCAGTACTTC
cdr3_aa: CASSAQGRETQYF

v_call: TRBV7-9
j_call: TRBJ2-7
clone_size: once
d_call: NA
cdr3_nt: TGTGCCAGCAGCTCGTGGGGGGACAGAAGCTACGAGCAGTACTTC
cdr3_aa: CASSSWGDRSYEQYF

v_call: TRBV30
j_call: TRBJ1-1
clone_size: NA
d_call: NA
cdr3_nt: TGTGCCTGGAGTGAAAAGGGGATCACTGAAGCTTTCTTT
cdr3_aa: CAWSEKGITEAFF

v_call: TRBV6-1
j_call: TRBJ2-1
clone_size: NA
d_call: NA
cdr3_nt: TGTGCCAGCACAGAGCGGAACCCCAATGAGCAGTTCTTC
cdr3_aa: CASTERNPNEQFF

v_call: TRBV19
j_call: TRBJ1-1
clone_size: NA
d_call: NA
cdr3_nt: TGTGCCAGTAGTATAGTTGAGGCCGCTGAAGCTTTCTTT
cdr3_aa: CASSIVEAAEAFF

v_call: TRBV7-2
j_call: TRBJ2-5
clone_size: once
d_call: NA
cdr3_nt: TGTGCCAGCAGCTTAGGGGCTAGCCCAGAGACCCAGTACTTC
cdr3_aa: CASSLGASPETQYF

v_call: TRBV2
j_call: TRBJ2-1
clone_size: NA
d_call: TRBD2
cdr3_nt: TGTGCCAGCAGTGATTGGGCGGGACTACACAATGAGCAGTTCTTC
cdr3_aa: CASSDWAGLHNEQFF

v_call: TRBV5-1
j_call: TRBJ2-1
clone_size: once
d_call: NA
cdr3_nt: TGCGCCAGCAGCTTGGCCGAGGCCTCGGTTCGGTCCCAGAGCTCCTACAATGAGCAGTTCTTC
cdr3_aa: CASSLAEASVRSQSSYNEQFF

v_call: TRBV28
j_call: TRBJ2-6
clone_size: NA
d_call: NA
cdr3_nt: TGTGCCAGCAGTTTCAGGGGCTCTGGGGCCAACGTCCTGACTTTC
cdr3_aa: CASSFRGSGANVLTF

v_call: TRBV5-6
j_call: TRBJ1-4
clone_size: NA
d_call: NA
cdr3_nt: TGTGCCAGCAGCCCCCGGACAGCAACTAATGAAAAACTGTTTTTT
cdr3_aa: CASSPRTATNEKLFF

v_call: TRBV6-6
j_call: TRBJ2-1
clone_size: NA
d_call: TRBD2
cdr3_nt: TGTGCCAGCAGCTCCGGGACTAGCGCCCCCAGGCAGTTCTTC
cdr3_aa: CASSSGTSAPRQFF

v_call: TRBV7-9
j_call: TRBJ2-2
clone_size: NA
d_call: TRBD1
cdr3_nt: TGTGCCAGCAGCTTGGCAGGGGGATTCATGTTTTTT
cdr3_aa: CASSLAGGFMFF

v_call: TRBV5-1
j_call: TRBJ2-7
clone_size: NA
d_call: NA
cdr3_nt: TGCGCCAGCGGCCGTACAGGGTCCTACGAGCAGTACTTC
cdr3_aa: CASGRTGSYEQYF

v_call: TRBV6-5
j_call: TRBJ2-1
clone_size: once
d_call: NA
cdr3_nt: TGTGCCAGCAGTCCGATCGGCGGGCCTGAGCAGTTCTTC
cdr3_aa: CASSPIGGPEQFF

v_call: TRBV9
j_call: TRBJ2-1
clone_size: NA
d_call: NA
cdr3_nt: TGTGCCAGCAGCCCAACCCTGGGGGGGCTATTTGAGCAGTTCTTC
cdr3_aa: CASSPTLGGLFEQFF

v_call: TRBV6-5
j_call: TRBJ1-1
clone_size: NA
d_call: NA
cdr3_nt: TGTGCCAGCAGTTACTCGAACAGGGCTGGAACTGAAGCTTTCTTT
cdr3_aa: CASSYSNRAGTEAFF

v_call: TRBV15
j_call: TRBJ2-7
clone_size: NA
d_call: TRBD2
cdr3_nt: TGTGCCACAGCCGCCTCCAGCGGGGGTGCCTACGAGCAGTACTTC
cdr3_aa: CATAASSGGAYEQYF

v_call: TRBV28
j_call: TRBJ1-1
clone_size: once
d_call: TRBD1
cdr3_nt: TGTGCCAGCAGTAAGGACAGGGACCCTGAAGCTTTCTTT
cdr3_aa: CASSKDRDPEAFF

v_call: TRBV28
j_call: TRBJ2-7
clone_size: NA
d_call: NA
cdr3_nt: TGTGCCAGCAGTTTCAACAGCCTATACGAGCAGTACTTC
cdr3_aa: CASSFNSLYEQYF

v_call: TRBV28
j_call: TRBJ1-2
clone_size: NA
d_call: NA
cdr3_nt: TGTGCCAGCAGTTTAAGTGGGTACAGGGGCTACACCTTC
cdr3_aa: CASSLSGYRGYTF

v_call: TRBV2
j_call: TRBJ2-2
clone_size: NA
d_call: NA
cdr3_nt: TGTGCCAGCAGTCGTCAGACACAGATCTCCGGGGAGCTGTTTTTT
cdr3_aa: CASSRQTQISGELFF

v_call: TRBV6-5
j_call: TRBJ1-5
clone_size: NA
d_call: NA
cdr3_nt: TGTGCCAGCAGTGAGGCCAGAAACCAGCCCCAGCATTTT
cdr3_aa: CASSEARNQPQHF

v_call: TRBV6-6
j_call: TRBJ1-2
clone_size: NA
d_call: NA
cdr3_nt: TGTGCCAGCAGTTCCTCTGGGGGGGCGAGTGGCTACACCTTC
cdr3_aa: CASSSSGGASGYTF

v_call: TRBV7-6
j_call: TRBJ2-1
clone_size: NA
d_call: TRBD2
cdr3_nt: TGTGCCAGCAGCTTAGGGGTACTAGCGGGCCAGAATGAGCAGTTCTTC
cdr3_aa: CASSLGVLAGQNEQFF

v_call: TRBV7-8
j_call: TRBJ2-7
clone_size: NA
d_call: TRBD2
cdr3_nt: TGTGCCAGCAGCTCCACTAGCGGGAGGGCCTACGAGCAGTACTTC
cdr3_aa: CASSSTSGRAYEQYF